This is a list of T cell receptor beta chains from one sample in a study of beta chain features in type 1 diabetes. Sequencing was performed with immunoSEQ multiplex PCR; in TCRdb, only in-frame clones are kept and a portion is missing. The table lists around 300,000 clones, approximately 8% of them singletons. The source material was central memory CD4+ T cells from blood. These receptor sequences come from a woman between 18 and 30 years old in good health. The CDR3 runs from the conserved cysteine through the conserved F or W. A D gene is named only where the DNA matches it firmly. Expanded clones are given a class, and other clones once, few, many or no size at all.

clone size	V gene	D gene	J gene	CDR3 DNA	CDR3 protein
NA	TRBV7-3	TRBD2	TRBJ2-1	TGTGCCAGCAGCTTAGGCTCAGTGGCGGGAGGGTTTTACAATGAGCAGTTCTTC	CASSLGSVAGGFYNEQFF
few	TRBV7-9	TRBD2	TRBJ2-1	TGTGCCAGCAGCCAAAGGACTAGCTCCTACAATGAGCAGTTCTTC	CASSQRTSSYNEQFF
few	TRBV12-5	NA	TRBJ1-2	TGTGCTAGTGGTGAACAGGGAATTATTTATGGCTACACCTTC	CASGEQGIIYGYTF
few	TRBV14	NA	TRBJ2-7	TGTGCCAGCAGCCAATTAAGGGGTAGCGGCCCTTCCTACGAGCAGTACTTC	CASSQLRGSGPSYEQYF
NA	TRBV28	TRBD1	TRBJ1-6	TGTGCCAGCAGTTCTGGGACAGGGGTTTATTCACCCCTCCACTTT	CASSSGTGVYSPLHF
NA	TRBV20-1	NA	TRBJ2-7	TGCAGTGCTAGGGATGGAGTACAGCAGTACTTC	CSARDGVQQYF
NA	TRBV10-3	TRBD2	TRBJ2-1	TGTGCCACCTTACTTTCGGGAGGCCCCTCCGGGCAGTTCTTC	CATLLSGGPSGQFF
few	TRBV10-3	TRBD1	TRBJ1-5	TGTGCCACCACGGACAGGGCAGAACAGCCCCAGCATTTT	CATTDRAEQPQHF
NA	TRBV7-2	TRBD1	TRBJ2-7	TGTGCCAGCAGCGAGGGACAGGGCCTAGGCGAGCAGTACTTC	CASSEGQGLGEQYF
many	TRBV2	TRBD1	TRBJ1-6	TGTGCCAGCAGTGAATCTCTAGGGGGCGGTTCACCCCTCCACTTT	CASSESLGGGSPLHF
few	TRBV29-1	TRBD1	TRBJ1-4	TGCAGCGTTACTGGACAGGGGAGGGAAAAACTGTTTTTT	CSVTGQGREKLFF
NA	TRBV9	TRBD2	TRBJ2-7	TGTGCCAGCAGCGTACGAGCGGGAGAAGGATACGAGCAGTACTTC	CASSVRAGEGYEQYF
NA	TRBV14	TRBD2	TRBJ2-1	TGTGCCAGCAGCCAAGATTTTGGTTGGACTAGCGGTAGAGATGAGCAGTTCTTC	CASSQDFGWTSGRDEQFF
NA	TRBV4-3	NA	TRBJ2-7	TGCGCCAGCAGCCAAGATCACGGGCCCGCCTACGAGCAGTACTTC	CASSQDHGPAYEQYF
NA	TRBV18	TRBD1	TRBJ1-5	TGTGCCAGCTCACCCCGGACAGGGGGCTCTGAGCCCCAGCATTTT	CASSPRTGGSEPQHF
few	TRBV7-2	NA	TRBJ1-4	TGTGCCAGCAGCCGTGCAGGGGCAACTAATGAAAAACTGTTTTTT	CASSRAGATNEKLFF
NA	TRBV9	NA	TRBJ2-3	TGTGCCAGCAGCCTACAGGATAGCACAGATACGCAGTATTTT	CASSLQDSTDTQYF
NA	TRBV29-1	TRBD2	TRBJ2-1	TGCAGCGCCGGGTTAGCGGGGTACGTCAATGAGCAGTTCTTC	CSAGLAGYVNEQFF
NA	TRBV4-3	NA	TRBJ1-5	TGCGCCAGCAGCCAAGGACAAGCTAATCAGCCCCAGCATTTT	CASSQGQANQPQHF
NA	TRBV6-1	TRBD1	TRBJ2-1	TGTGCCAGCAATGTCCACAGGGGCAATGAGCAGTTCTTC	CASNVHRGNEQFF
few	TRBV5-1	NA	TRBJ2-1	TGCGCCAGCAGCGTAGGAGAGGCGTACAATGAGCAGTTCTTC	CASSVGEAYNEQFF
few	TRBV5-4	NA	TRBJ2-1	TGTGCCAGCAGCTACAATAACGAGCAGTTCTTC	CASSYNNEQFF
NA	TRBV5-1	NA	TRBJ2-1	TGCGCCAGCAGCTTGGACCGATACAATGAGCAGTTCTTC	CASSLDRYNEQFF
NA	TRBV6-6	TRBD1	TRBJ1-2	TGTGCCAGCAGGCTCCGGGACAGGGGCTATGGCTACACCTTC	CASRLRDRGYGYTF
few	TRBV18	NA	TRBJ2-5	TGTGCCAGCTCACTACGGTTACAAGAGACCCAGTACTTC	CASSLRLQETQYF
NA	TRBV2	NA	TRBJ2-3	TGTGCCAGCAAGACAGGAGATACGCAGTATTTT	CASKTGDTQYF
NA	TRBV4-2	NA	TRBJ2-2	TGTGCCAGCAGCCAAGGCAATGAGGGTTGGAACACCGGGGAGCTGTTTTTT	CASSQGNEGWNTGELFF
NA	TRBV27	NA	TRBJ2-1	TGTGCCAGCAGCCCAACCCGCTTGGAGGGTGAGCAGTTCTTC	CASSPTRLEGEQFF
many	TRBV18	NA	TRBJ2-2	TGTGCCAGCTCACCACCGACAGGAAACACCGGGGAGCTGTTTTTT	CASSPPTGNTGELFF
NA	TRBV28	NA	TRBJ1-2	TGTGCCAGCAGTTCCATCTCGGGGGCACACTATGGCTACACCTTC	CASSSISGAHYGYTF
many	TRBV7-2	NA	TRBJ2-7	TGTGCCAGCAGCTCCGACTTCTTTACACCCTACGAGCAGTACTTC	CASSSDFFTPYEQYF
many	TRBV2	TRBD2	TRBJ2-1	TGTGCCAGCGCCCTGTCCCTAGCGGGAGGTGGTGAGCAGTTCTTC	CASALSLAGGGEQFF
few	TRBV28	NA	TRBJ2-2	TGTGCCAGCAGTTTAGGGGTTCACACCGGGGAGCTGTTTTTT	CASSLGVHTGELFF
few	TRBV7-2	NA	TRBJ2-2	TGTGCCAGCAGCTTACGTGACTGGGCCGGGGAGCTGTTTTTT	CASSLRDWAGELFF
few	TRBV5-8	NA	TRBJ1-3	TGTGCCAGCAGCTTGTCAGGGCTTGGAAACACCATATATTTT	CASSLSGLGNTIYF
NA	TRBV29-1	NA	TRBJ2-7	TGCAGCGTTGCGTGGAGAAGCTCCTACGAGCAGTACTTC	CSVAWRSSYEQYF
NA	TRBV29-1	NA	TRBJ1-5	TGCAGCGTGGCAGTAGACGGAGGACAGCCCCAGCATTTT	CSVAVDGGQPQHF
few	TRBV7-2	TRBD1	TRBJ2-3	TGTGCCAGCAGCTTAGACAGGGGGACAAATACGCAGTATTTT	CASSLDRGTNTQYF
NA	TRBV7-9	NA	TRBJ1-1	TGTGCCAGCAGCTTAGCGGAAACTTTTTGGGAAGCTTTCTTT	CASSLAETFWEAFF
many	TRBV30	NA	TRBJ1-3	TGTGCCTGGAGGTGGGTGGCATCTGGAAACACCATATATTTT	CAWRWVASGNTIYF
NA	TRBV5-6	NA	TRBJ2-7	TGTGCCAGCAGCCCTACCAGGCCCCCCTACGAGCAGTACTTC	CASSPTRPPYEQYF
few	TRBV13	TRBD2	TRBJ2-3	TGTGCCAGCAGCGGGGGACTAGCGGGAGGGACAGATACGCAGTATTTT	CASSGGLAGGTDTQYF
few	TRBV5-1	NA	TRBJ2-6	TGCGCCAGCAGCCCTAGCTCTGGGGCCAACGTCCTGACTTTC	CASSPSSGANVLTF
NA	TRBV5-1	TRBD1	TRBJ2-1	TGCGCCAGCAGCTTAGACAGGGTGGGATACAATGAGCAGTTCTTC	CASSLDRVGYNEQFF
many	TRBV7-2	NA	TRBJ2-2	TGTGCCAGCAGCTTCACATCCGGGGAGCTGTTTTTT	CASSFTSGELFF
few	TRBV5-1	NA	TRBJ2-1	TGCGCCAGCAGCTTGGCCCTGGACAGATCCAATGAGCAGTTCTTC	CASSLALDRSNEQFF
NA	TRBV19	NA	TRBJ1-3	TGTGCCAGTAGCCCAAACCCCGCGACACTATACTCTGGAAACACCATATATTTT	CASSPNPATLYSGNTIYF
NA	TRBV5-1	NA	TRBJ2-7	TGCGCCAGCAGCAGGACAGTTTCCTACGAGCAGTACTTC	CASSRTVSYEQYF
NA	TRBV19	NA	TRBJ1-5	TGTGCCAGTAGTATTGTACAGGGTAATCAGCCCCAGCATTTT	CASSIVQGNQPQHF
NA	TRBV7-2	TRBD2	TRBJ2-3	TGTGCCAGCAGCACCCAGGGACTAGCGGGCACAGATACGCAGTATTTT	CASSTQGLAGTDTQYF
few	TRBV30	NA	TRBJ1-5	TGTGCCTGGAGTGGTGGAGGGAAGAATCAGCCCCAGCATTTT	CAWSGGGKNQPQHF
NA	TRBV5-4	NA	TRBJ1-2	TGTGCCAGCAGCCCCCCATTTGCAACTGCTGGCTACACCTTC	CASSPPFATAGYTF
NA	TRBV7-2	NA	TRBJ1-1	TGTGCCAGCAGTCAAGACAGGAACACTGAAGCTTTCTTT	CASSQDRNTEAFF
NA	TRBV15	TRBD1	TRBJ1-1	TGTGCCACCAGCAGAGATAAGTCAGGGGGAGACGAAGCTTTCTTT	CATSRDKSGGDEAFF
few	TRBV5-4	NA	TRBJ1-6	TGTGCCAGCAGCTCCAGGTCAATCGGTTCACCCCTCCACTTT	CASSSRSIGSPLHF
few	TRBV11-2	NA	TRBJ2-5	TGTGCCAGCAGCCCAAGCAGAGAGACCCAGTACTTC	CASSPSRETQYF
NA	TRBV25-1	NA	TRBJ1-2	TGTGCCAGCAGTGTCTCATCTGGGCAGTACTATGGCTACACCTTC	CASSVSSGQYYGYTF
NA	TRBV21-1	NA	TRBJ2-2	TGTGCCAGCAGCAAGCGGGCGGGAGACACCGGGGAGCTGTTTTTT	CASSKRAGDTGELFF
few	TRBV10-2	NA	TRBJ2-1	TGCGCCAGCAAGTATCCCGGGGGTGGCAATGAGCAGTTCTTC	CASKYPGGGNEQFF